Below are 11 T cell receptor beta chains sequenced from a single sample in a study of blood T cell repertoires in COVID-19. Data came from immunoSEQ multiplex PCR; TCRdb stores just in-frame clones and leaves some out. The sample lists 20,000 to 25,000 clones; around 89% were seen once. Sample: peripheral blood. The source of these receptors is a human donor with active COVID-19. The donor label of this sample is uncertain.

This chain joins TRBV5-1 and TRBJ1-6; TRBD1 matches at 9 bases. V was pared by 4 bases and J by 7 bases, with 6 bases of the junction left unmatched. Germline loops: CDR1 SGHRS, CDR2 YFSETQ. There are 15 residues in the CDR3. The CDR3 DNA sequence: TGCGCCAGCAGCGCTGCAGGACAGGGGAATTCACCCCTCCACTTT. Protein product: CASSAAGQGNSPLHF. Using reference TRBV5-1 and TRBJ1-6 for the parts outside the CDR3, the full variable domain is KAGVTQTPRYLIKTRGQQVTLSCSPISGHRSVSWYQQTPGQGLQFLFEYFSETQRNKGNFPGRFSGRQFSNSRSEMNVSTLELGDSALYLCASSAAGQGNSPLHFGNGTRLTVT.

The V call is TRBV2, the J call TRBJ1-5, with a possible D match to TRBD1 (5 bases). With 2 bases removed from V and 6 bases from J, the gap between germline ends came to 11 bases. This CDR3 comprises 14 residues. Germline lookup yields CDR1 SNHLY and CDR2 FYNNEI. The CDR3 coding sequence is TGTGCCAGCAGTGAACAGGGTCGGAGTCAGCCCCAGCATTTT. Amino acids: CASSEQGRSQPQHF.

This clone has just one count. CDR3 coding DNA: TGTGCCATCAGTGAACTAGCGGGCTACAATGAGCAGTTCTTC. Translation: CAISELAGYNEQFF. The chain joins TRBV10-3 to TRBJ2-1; 9 bases agree with TRBD2. This CDR3 is built from 14 residues. V lost 3 bases, J lost 3 bases, and 0 bases stayed unmatched. Germline V gene sequence: CDR1 ENHRY, CDR2 SYGVKD.

The chain has TRBV5-1 and TRBJ1-2, with TRBD1 matching over 7 bases. Germline loops: CDR1 SGHRS, CDR2 YFSETQ. Trimming removed 0 bases from V and 8 bases from J; junction bases left unmatched: 7. CDR3 length: 14 residues. In nucleotides, the CDR3 is TGCGCCAGCAGCTTGGGGGACAGCGGCAAAGGCTACACCTTC. It codes for CASSLGDSGKGYTF.

This clone was counted only a few times. The chain links TRBV11-3 to TRBJ1-4; 9 bases are a match to TRBD1. Germline trimming cut 5 bases from V and 10 bases from J; bases unmatched to any gene: 5. The V gene's germline CDR1 is SGHNT and CDR2 YENEEA. This CDR3 region has 13 residues. The DNA for the CDR3 is TGTGCCAGCAGCCGGGACAGGGATGGAAAACTGTTTTTT. This codes for CASSRDRDGKLFF.

CDR3 nucleotide sequence: TGTGCCAGCGAAGCGGGACAGGGGGCGTACGAGCAGTACTTC. Translated: CASEAGQGAYEQYF. The gene calls are TRBV6-5 and TRBJ2-7; 12 positions agree with TRBD1. The trim removed 8 bases at V and 4 bases at J, leaving 6 bases unmatched. The CDR3 has 14 residues. Germline assignment: CDR1 MNHEY and CDR2 SVGAGI.

The V gene is TRBV11-3, the J gene TRBJ2-3; 12 nucleotides match TRBD2. In germline, CDR1 is SGHNT, CDR2 YENEEA. V dropped 4 bases and J dropped 6; count of bases not matched to a gene: 2. The CDR3 extends over 14 amino acids. The CDR3 sequence: CASSSGTSGDTQYF. CDR3 coding DNA: TGTGCCAGCAGCTCTGGGACTAGCGGGGATACGCAGTATTTT.

The V call is TRBV6-4, the J call TRBJ1-1; D not certain. The CDR3 consists of 13 residues. CDR1 is MRHNA and CDR2 is SNTAGT in the germline V gene. V lost 4 bases and J lost 1, with 7 bases in between. CDR3 sequence (DNA): TGTGCCAGCAGTGTCGAGGAGAACACTGAAGCTTTCTTT. Translated: CASSVEENTEAFF.

The chain employs TRBV19 and TRBJ2-2; possibly TRBD1 for D (6 bases). Germline V gene data show CDR1 as LNHDA and CDR2 as SQIVND (reference sequence). CDR3 size: 16 residues. The germline V and J ends were trimmed by 4 bases and 0 bases, with 12 bases remaining between them. CDR3: CASSRPGTSNTGELFF. The CDR3 region has the DNA TGTGCCAGTAGTAGACCCGGGACATCGAACACCGGGGAGCTGTTTTTT.

The chain recombines TRBV5-4 with TRBJ2-7; D possibly corresponds to TRBD1 (6 bases). V lost 4 bases and J lost 2, with 13 bases in between. The CDR3 runs to 14 residues. CDR1 SGHNT and CDR2 YYREEE come from the germline V gene (reference sequence). The CDR3 spells CASSPDRRPYEQYF. In nucleotides, the CDR3 is TGTGCCAGCAGCCCTGACAGGCGTCCCTACGAGCAGTACTTC.

The chain joins TRBV10-3 to TRBJ2-7; D is unresolved. Germline V lookup: CDR1 ENHRY, CDR2 SYGVKD. The CDR3 contains 14 residues. The ends were cut back, 0 bases at V and 0 bases at J, with 6 bases in the middle. CDR3 coding DNA: TGTGCCATCAGTGAGTCGGGCAGCTCCTACGAGCAGTACTTC. This gives the protein CAISESGSSYEQYF.